The rows below give T cell receptor beta chains drawn from one sample of a study of early T cells in non-severe SARS-CoV-2 infection. Each CDR3 protein is one row after TCRdb ran MiXCR on the 5' RACE reads. In the table there are 100,000 to 140,000 distinct CDR3 sequences, 11% of which are singletons. Material: whole blood. The source is an adult who was a healthcare worker with PCR-confirmed SARS-CoV-2 infection or an uninfected control (not recorded which). Both conserved end residues are part of each CDR3.

j_call,v_call,cdr3_aa
TRBJ2-7,TRBV6-5,CASSYSSFGSYEQYF
TRBJ2-7,TRBV28,CASTVVGQNEQYF
TRBJ2-3,TRBV15,CATSRWDRPTDTQYF
TRBJ2-7,TRBV11-2,CASSGAGQDYEQYF
TRBJ2-7,TRBV28,CASSHGRSYEQYF
TRBJ2-5,TRBV29-1,CSVRQVQETQYF
TRBJ1-1,TRBV7-9,CASSLGQQNTEAFF
TRBJ2-5,TRBV7-6,CASSQYQETQYF
TRBJ1-5,TRBV9,CASTKRGQPQHF
TRBJ2-1,TRBV12-3/TRBV12-4,CASNPSGTSGRGEQFF
TRBJ1-1,TRBV6-6,CAYGPGPAFF
TRBJ2-5,TRBV28,CASRQAGAMGTQYF
TRBJ2-1,TRBV28,CASSRPDRNEQFF
TRBJ1-5,TRBV6-2/TRBV6-3,CASSYHSHQPQHF